This T cell receptor beta chain was recorded in a study of blood T cell repertoires in COVID-19. In the original workflow: Reference gene primer amplification gave nucleated cell count estimates. Sequencing was performed with immunoSEQ multiplex PCR; in TCRdb, only in-frame clones are kept and a portion is missing. Clone size and V and J calls were adopted from that table, with D and trimming inferred from the DNA. The sample contains approximately 210,000 clones, approximately 85% of which appear only once. Germline V CDR1 and CDR2: SGHTA, FQGNSA. The CDR3 extends over 14 amino acids. V lost 5 bases and J lost 10, with 17 bases in between.

The source is a woman aged 50 to 65 with active or convalescent COVID-19. Sequencing was done on a sample of peripheral blood. The gene calls are TRBV7-2 and TRBJ1-4; a weak D match, TRBD1 (5 bases). The CDR3 coding sequence is TGTGCCAGCAGCCCACGTGGGGCCAGTGGAAAACTGTTTTTT. This gives the protein CASSPRGASGKLFF.